This T cell receptor (beta chain) was documented in a study of T cells in women clearing cervical HPV infection (dated by TCRdb to 2016 to 2018). Describing the broader study: The cases were about 27 women with histologically confirmed HPV16-related CIN3 or worse, and 2 of these cases were invasive cancers. Controls were under 30 women whose single incident HPV16 infection cleared within 12 months without precancer or cancer developing. Case blood was taken at the visit when the lesion was first identified, whereas control blood was taken when infection was no longer detected. For cases, the median interval between lesion detection and blood sampling was around 150 days, with an interquartile range of roughly 90 to 200 days. Because only a few women had HLA typing data, the possibility that HLA type acted as a confounder could not be ruled out. Nested within Costa Rica's Guanacaste HPV Natural History Study, an exploratory proof-of-principle case-control study compared TCR repertoires across cervical HPV16 outcomes. Cases were matched to controls by age within five years and by the year the sample was collected. Median age was roughly 35 years in cases versus 37 to 40 in controls, and baseline characteristics did not differ significantly. In the parent cohort, approximately 9,900 women aged 18 or older were enrolled in Guanacaste, Costa Rica, during about 1993 to 1995 and then followed for less than 8 years. Five blinded duplicates per group were added as quality controls, giving some 60 samples: 50 or so participants and 10 replicates. Paper-wide results and their limitations: T-cell numbers per sample were unknown, so richness differences could reflect varying T-cell content rather than repertoire biology. The cross-sectional design could not show whether associations preceded infection or resulted from it; effector/memory subsets and HPV-specific T cells were not isolated. Cases had lower TRBV6-7 relative abundance than controls (about 0.1% versus 0.15%; Bonferroni P = 0.0008). Significantly higher TCR repertoire richness was observed in CIN3+ cases than in controls across sequencing depths, whereas no difference in evenness was found. Random forest classifiers combining richness and V gene abundances distinguished cases from controls with an estimated AUC of 0.83.

TCR beta CDR3 regions were amplified by multiplex PCR using the immunoSEQ assay from an average of roughly 1,300 ng genomic DNA per sample. To correct primer bias, the assay used a complete synthetic TCR repertoire to set an amplification baseline. The amplicons were sequenced on the Illumina platform. The original methods were these. Sequence errors were corrected by clustering with frequency ratios and a modified nearest-neighbor algorithm, and the sequences were then analyzed in the immunoSEQ Analyzer using IMGT gene definitions. At each rarefaction depth, TCR richness and evenness were averaged over 20 rarefaction repeats, and samples with fewer sequences than the depth were excluded. Wilcoxon rank sum tests with FDR correction were used to compare V, D and J gene relative abundances between the groups. In the blinded duplicates, the intraclass correlation was 90% to 97% for TCR richness and averaged about 73% across 66 gene segments. Entries here come from immuneACCESS through TCRdb and include only in-frame sequences with V and J called. Some clones fail to appear in such tables; in the studies checked, an unresolved V gene covers under half of the shortfall, and the cause of the remainder is unknown. V and J calls and clone size are those listed in that table; D and trimming were worked out from the DNA. The table kept for this sample lists around 30,000 clones. About 3.4% of the sample is taken by the ten largest.

The CDR3 holds 14 amino acids from the cysteine to the phenylalanine. Shown are 33 bases from within the CDR3, in frame from base 1. V is cut by 7 bases and J by 5 bases, and the space between the germline ends is 19 bases. For CDR1 and CDR2, the germline V gene (reference sequence) lists DFQATT and SNEGSKA. Worth noting for this clone: What antigen it recognizes has not been identified. The missing CDR3 end, 3 residues past where the read stops, is filled in from the germline J gene.

Every participant had a single incident cervical HPV16 infection, and women with prevalent HPV16 infections were excluded. Cervical HPV DNA was detected by MY09/MY11 PCR, and genotyping was performed by dot-blot hybridization. More than 14 mL of heparinized blood were centrifuged, and the buffy coat was split into aliquots, frozen at -30 degrees C, and then kept at -80 degrees C. QIAGEN kits were used to extract genomic DNA from buffy coat specimens. Sequenced input: blood buffy coat. The rearrangement combines TRBV20-1 with TRBJ2-3; the best D guess is TRBD1, with 8 bases matching. The sequence derives from a woman aged 18 to 75 with a cervical HPV16 infection that either progressed to CIN3+ or cleared (not recorded which). The DNA read from the CDR3 is TGCAGTGTACAGGGGGGGGCTTCAGTAGATACG. It is translated as CSVQGGASVDT. The whole CDR3 protein reads CSVQGGASVDTQYF.